The following is a TCR beta chain sequence with its context. Its cognate antigen is unknown. An end of the junction differs from the germline gene, which may be a read error. The CDR3 runs to 15 residues. Per germline, CDR1 MNHEY and CDR2 SMNVEV (reference sequence). The data were obtained in a study of CD8 T cells in ankylosing spondylitis. The study, taken as a whole, reports: Existing reports had already noted some motif variants in reactive arthritis synovial fluid and blood. The authors found the disease-linked clones to be CD8+ and relatively rare in peripheral blood. There was a TCR beta motif, made of eight highly homologous variants, that appeared characteristic of ankylosing spondylitis blood. Significantly higher representation of disease-linked clones was reported for matched ankylosing spondylitis synovial fluid.

MiXCR was run by TCRdb on the 5' RACE reads, yielding one entry per CDR3 protein. The sample contains roughly 700,000 distinct CDR3 sequences, around 17% of which appear only once. Material: blood, either unsorted or a sorted T cell fraction (not recorded which). This rearrangement joins TRBV27 to TRBJ2-4; tentatively, D is TRBD1 or TRBD2 (5 bases each). This TCR came from a male donor with ankylosing spondylitis. CDR3 DNA sequence: TGCGCCAGCAGTAGCTACAAGGGGAGTGGATACATTCAGTACTTC. The encoded protein is CASSSYKGSGYIQYF.